The clone carrying this T cell receptor (beta chain) was found a few times. Its specificity is not known. The study ran its PCR with 60 Vbeta and 13 Jbeta primers. Generated by immunoSEQ multiplex PCR, the TCRdb table keeps only in-frame clones and is missing some. The sample lists 100,000 to 120,000 clones, around 15% occurring once. The sample is drawn from a study of cytomegalovirus exposure and HLA in healthy donors. Findings and caveats of the study: Association with HLA alleles at 0.05 false discovery rate was found for 15,000 to 20,000 TCR beta sequences in a later analysis.

It was healthy bone marrow donors who served as donors. V was pared by 1 base and J by 5 bases, with 9 bases between. This CDR3 comprises 13 residues. Germline V CDR1 and CDR2: SGHDT, YYEEEE. The specimen was PBMCs. The source is a female donor in good health and CMV-seronegative. The V and J genes are TRBV5-6 and TRBJ2-5, with a weak D call TRBD2 (6 bases). CDR3 region: CASSLSGGETQYF. CDR3 bases: TGTGCCAGCAGCTTGTCTGGGGGGGAGACCCAGTACTTC.